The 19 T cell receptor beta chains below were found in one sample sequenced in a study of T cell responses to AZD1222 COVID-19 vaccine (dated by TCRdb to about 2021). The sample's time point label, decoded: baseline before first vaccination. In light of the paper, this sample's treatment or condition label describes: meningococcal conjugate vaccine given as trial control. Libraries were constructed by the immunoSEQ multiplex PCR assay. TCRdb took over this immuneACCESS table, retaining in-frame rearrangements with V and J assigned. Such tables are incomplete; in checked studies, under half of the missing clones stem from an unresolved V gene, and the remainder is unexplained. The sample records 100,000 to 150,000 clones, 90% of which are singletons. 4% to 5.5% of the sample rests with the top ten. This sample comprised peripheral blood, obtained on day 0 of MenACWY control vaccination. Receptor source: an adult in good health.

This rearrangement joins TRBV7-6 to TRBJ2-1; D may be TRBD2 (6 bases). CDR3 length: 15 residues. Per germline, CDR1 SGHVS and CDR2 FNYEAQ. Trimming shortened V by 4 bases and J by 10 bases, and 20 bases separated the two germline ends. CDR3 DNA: TGTGCCAGCAGCTCAGCGGGCCCCCGCTGGGAAGAGCAGTTCTTC. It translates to CASSSAGPRWEEQFF. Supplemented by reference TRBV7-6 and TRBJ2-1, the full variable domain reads GAGVSQSPRYKVTKRGQDVALRCDPISGHVSLYWYRQALGQGPEFLTYFNYEAQQDKSGLPNDRFSAERPEGSISTLTIQRTEQRDSAMYRCASSSAGPRWEEQFFGPGTRLTVL.

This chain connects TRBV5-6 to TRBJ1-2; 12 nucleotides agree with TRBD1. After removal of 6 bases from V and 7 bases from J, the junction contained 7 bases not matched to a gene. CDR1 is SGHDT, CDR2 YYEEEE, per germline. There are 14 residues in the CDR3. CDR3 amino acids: CASTGRDRGLGYTF. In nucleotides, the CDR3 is TGTGCCAGCACCGGACGGGACAGGGGGCTTGGCTACACCTTC.

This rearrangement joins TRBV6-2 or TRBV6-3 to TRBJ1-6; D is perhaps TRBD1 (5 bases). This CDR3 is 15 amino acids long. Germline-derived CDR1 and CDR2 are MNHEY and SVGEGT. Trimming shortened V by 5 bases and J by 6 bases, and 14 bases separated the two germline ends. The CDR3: CASSRGRLLNSPLHF. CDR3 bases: TGTGCCAGCAGTCGGGGACGCCTCCTTAATTCACCCCTCCACTTT.

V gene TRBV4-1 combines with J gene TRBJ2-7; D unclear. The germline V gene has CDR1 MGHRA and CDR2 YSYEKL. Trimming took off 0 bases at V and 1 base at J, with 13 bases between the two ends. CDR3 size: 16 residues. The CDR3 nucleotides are TGCGCCAGCAGCCAAGAGTGGTGTCAACTGTCCTACGAGCAGTACGTC. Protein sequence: CASSQEWCQLSYEQYV.

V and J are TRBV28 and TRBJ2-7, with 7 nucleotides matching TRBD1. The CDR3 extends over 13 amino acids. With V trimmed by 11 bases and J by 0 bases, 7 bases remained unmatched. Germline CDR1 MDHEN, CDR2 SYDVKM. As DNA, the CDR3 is TGTGCCGGTTCAGGGACAGTCTCCTACGAGCAGTACGTC. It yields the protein CAGSGTVSYEQYV.

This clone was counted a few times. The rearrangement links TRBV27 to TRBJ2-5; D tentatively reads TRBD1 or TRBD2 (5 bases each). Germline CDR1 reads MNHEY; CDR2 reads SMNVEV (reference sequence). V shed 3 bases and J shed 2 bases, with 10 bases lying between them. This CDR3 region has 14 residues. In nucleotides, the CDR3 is TGTGCCAGCAGTTTTAGGGACGGTCAAGAGACCCAGTACTTC. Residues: CASSFRDGQETQYF.

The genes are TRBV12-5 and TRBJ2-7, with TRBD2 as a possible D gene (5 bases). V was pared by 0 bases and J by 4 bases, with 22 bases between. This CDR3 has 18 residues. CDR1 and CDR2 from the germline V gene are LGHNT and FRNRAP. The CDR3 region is CASGLVRGLGLYTYEQYF. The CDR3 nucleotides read TGTGCTAGTGGTTTGGTCCGCGGACTCGGCTTATACACTTACGAGCAGTACTTC.

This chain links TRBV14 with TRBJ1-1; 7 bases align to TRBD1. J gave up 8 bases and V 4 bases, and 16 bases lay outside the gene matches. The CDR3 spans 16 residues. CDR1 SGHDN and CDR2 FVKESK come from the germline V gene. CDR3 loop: CASSLFRGVGSGEAFF. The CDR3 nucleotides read TGTGCCAGCAGCCTCTTCAGGGGGGTAGGATCTGGAGAAGCTTTCTTT. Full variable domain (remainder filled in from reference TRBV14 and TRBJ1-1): EAGVTQFPSHSVIEKGQTVTLRCDPISGHDNLYWYRRVMGKEIKFLLHFVKESKQDESGMPNNRFLAERTGGTYSTLKVQPAELEDSGVYFCASSLFRGVGSGEAFFGQGTRLTVV.

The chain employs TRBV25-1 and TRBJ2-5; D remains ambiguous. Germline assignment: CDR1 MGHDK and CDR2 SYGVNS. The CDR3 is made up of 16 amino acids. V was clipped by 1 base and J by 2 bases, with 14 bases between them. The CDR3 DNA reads TGTGCCAGCAGTGAATCATCGGTTACCATACAAGAGACCCAGTACTTC. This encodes CASSESSVTIQETQYF.

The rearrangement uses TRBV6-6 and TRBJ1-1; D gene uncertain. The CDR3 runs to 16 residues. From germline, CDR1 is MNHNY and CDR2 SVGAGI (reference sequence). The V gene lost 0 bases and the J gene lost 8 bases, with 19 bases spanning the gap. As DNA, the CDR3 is TGTGCCAGCAGTTACTCGAGTGCGTTCGCCCCCGGGGAAGCTTTCTTT. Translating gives CASSYSSAFAPGEAFF.

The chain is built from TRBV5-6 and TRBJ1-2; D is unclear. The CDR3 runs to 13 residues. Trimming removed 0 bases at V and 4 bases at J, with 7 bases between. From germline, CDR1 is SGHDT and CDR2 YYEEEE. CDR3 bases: TGTGCCAGCAGCTTGGACAGCCGCTATGGCTACACCTTC. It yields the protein CASSLDSRYGYTF.

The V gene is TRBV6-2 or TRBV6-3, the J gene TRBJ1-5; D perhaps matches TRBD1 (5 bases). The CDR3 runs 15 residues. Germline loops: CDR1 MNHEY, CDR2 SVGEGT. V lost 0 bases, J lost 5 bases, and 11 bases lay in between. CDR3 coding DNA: TGTGCCAGCAGTTACTCGTCGCAGGGCTATCAGCCCCAGCATTTT. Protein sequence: CASSYSSQGYQPQHF.

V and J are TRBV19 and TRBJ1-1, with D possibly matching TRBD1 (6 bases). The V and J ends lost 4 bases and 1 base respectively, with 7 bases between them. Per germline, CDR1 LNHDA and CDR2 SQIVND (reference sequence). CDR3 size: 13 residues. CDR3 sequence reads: CASSTGANTEAFF. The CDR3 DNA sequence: TGTGCCAGTAGTACAGGGGCGAACACTGAAGCTTTCTTT.

The CDR3 DNA is TGTGCCAGCAGTTACTCGATGGTGACAGATACGCAGTATTTT. Its translation is CASSYSMVTDTQYF. The genes are TRBV6-2 or TRBV6-3 and TRBJ2-3; D call uncertain. CDR3 size: 14 residues. V was trimmed by 0 bases and J by 3 bases, leaving 7 bases between them. Looked up from germline, CDR1 is MNHEY and CDR2 is SVGEGT.

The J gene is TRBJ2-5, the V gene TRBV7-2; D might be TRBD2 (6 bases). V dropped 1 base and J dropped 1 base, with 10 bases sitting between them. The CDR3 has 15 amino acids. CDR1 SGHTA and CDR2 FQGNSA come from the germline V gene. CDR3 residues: CASSLDSGLQETQYF. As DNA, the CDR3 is TGTGCCAGCAGCTTAGATTCGGGACTCCAAGAGACCCAGTACTTC.

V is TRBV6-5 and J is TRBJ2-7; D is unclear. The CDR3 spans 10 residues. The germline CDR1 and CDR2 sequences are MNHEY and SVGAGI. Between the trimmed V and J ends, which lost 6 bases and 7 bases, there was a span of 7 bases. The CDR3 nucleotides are TGTGCCAGCAGCCTGGGGGAGCAGTACTTC. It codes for CASSLGEQYF.

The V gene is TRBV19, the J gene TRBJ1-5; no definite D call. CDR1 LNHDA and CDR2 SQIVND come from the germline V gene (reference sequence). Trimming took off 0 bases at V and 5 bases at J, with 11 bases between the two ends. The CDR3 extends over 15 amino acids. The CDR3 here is CASSIDSSGHQPQHF. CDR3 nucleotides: TGTGCCAGTAGTATAGATAGCTCAGGTCATCAGCCCCAGCATTTT.

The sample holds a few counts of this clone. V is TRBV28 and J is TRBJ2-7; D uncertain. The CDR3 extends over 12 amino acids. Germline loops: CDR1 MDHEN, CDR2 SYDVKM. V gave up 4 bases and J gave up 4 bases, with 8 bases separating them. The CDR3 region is CASSSTEYEQYF. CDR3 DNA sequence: TGTGCCAGCAGTTCTACAGAATACGAGCAGTACTTC.

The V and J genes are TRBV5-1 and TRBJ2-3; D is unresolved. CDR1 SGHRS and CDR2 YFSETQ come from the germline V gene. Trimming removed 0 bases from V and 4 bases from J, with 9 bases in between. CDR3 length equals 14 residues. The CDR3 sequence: CASSLDRIPDTQYF. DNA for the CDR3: TGCGCCAGCAGCTTGGACCGAATACCAGATACGCAGTATTTT.